Shown below are 7 T cell receptor beta chains from a single sample sequenced in a study of cytomegalovirus exposure and HLA in healthy donors (dated by TCRdb to about 2017). Library prep was done by the immunoSEQ multiplex PCR assay. For the multiplex PCR, a mixture combining 60 forward primers for TCR Vbeta segments and 13 reverse primers for TCR Jbeta segments was used. TCRdb re-hosts the immuneACCESS table, in-frame sequences only. Its copies lack some clones; in the studies checked, an unresolved V gene accounts for under half of them, and the cause for the rest is not known. Counted in this sample were over 150,000 clones; 70% to 80% of them appeared once. The biggest ten clones account for about 4% of the sample. Sequencing was carried out using PBMCs. These receptors came from a middle-aged woman in good health and CMV-seronegative.

This clone was picked up a small number of times. This chain uses TRBV2 with TRBJ2-7, with 8 bases lining up with TRBD1. The V and J ends lost 11 bases and 2 bases, in that order; junction bases with no gene match: 5. Per germline, CDR1 SNHLY and CDR2 FYNNEI. The CDR3 spans 12 residues. The CDR3 here is CAGQGGAYEQYF. As DNA, the CDR3 is TGTGCCGGACAGGGAGGCGCCTACGAGCAGTACTTC. The full variable domain, in which reference TRBV2 and TRBJ2-7 provide the parts outside the CDR3, is EPEVTQTPSHQVTQMGQEVILRCVPISNHLYFYWYRQILGQKVEFLVSFYNNEISEKSEIFDDQFSVERPDGSNFTLKIRSTKLEDSAMYFCAGQGGAYEQYFGPGTRLTVT.

This clone has just one count. V usage is TRBV11-3 and J usage is TRBJ1-4; 7 bases agree with TRBD1. V gave up 5 bases and J gave up 5 bases; unmatched junction bases: 8. This CDR3 comprises 15 residues. Germline CDR1 and CDR2: SGHNT and YENEEA. The CDR3 region is CASSQGDSLNEKLFF. CDR3 DNA sequence: TGTGCCAGCAGCCAAGGGGACAGTCTAAATGAAAAACTGTTTTTT.

The rearrangement uses TRBV5-1 and TRBJ1-4, with a possible D match to TRBD1 (5 bases). From germline, CDR1 is SGHRS and CDR2 YFSETQ. The length of the CDR3 is 18 residues. Trimming took 0 bases from V and 3 from J, leaving 18 bases between them. The CDR3 region is CASSLGLLVQGPNEKLFF. CDR3 DNA sequence: TGCGCCAGCAGCTTGGGTCTCTTAGTGCAGGGTCCTAATGAAAAACTGTTTTTT.

This clone turned up a few times. This chain uses TRBV15 with TRBJ1-5, with D uncertain. Germline loops: CDR1 LNHNV, CDR2 YYDKDF (reference sequence). The ends were cut back, 0 bases at V and 0 bases at J, with 6 bases in the middle. This CDR3 is 15 amino acids long. CDR3 bases: TGTGCCACCAGCAGAGATCTCGGTAGCAATCAGCCCCAGCATTTT. Translating it yields CATSRDLGSNQPQHF.

This clone was detected a few times. The CDR3 region is CASRRTRLGNEQFF. As DNA, the CDR3 is TGTGCCAGCAGGCGGACTCGTCTGGGTAATGAGCAGTTCTTC. V and J are TRBV6-5 and TRBJ2-1, with D maybe TRBD2 (5 bases). This CDR3 is 14 amino acids long. The V gene lost 6 bases and the J gene lost 7 bases, with 16 bases spanning the gap. The germline V gene encodes CDR1 MNHEY and CDR2 SVGAGI.

Remarks on this clone: The same CDR3 arises from other DNA sequences in this sample as well. CDR3 nucleotide sequence: TGTGCCAGCTCACCACCGGGACAGGGCCCCTACGAGCAGTACTTC. It is translated as CASSPPGQGPYEQYF. This chain uses TRBV18 with TRBJ2-7; 9 nucleotides align to TRBD1. The germline V gene encodes CDR1 KGHSH and CDR2 LQKENI. V was pared by 0 bases and J by 2 bases, with 2 bases of the junction left unmatched. This CDR3 has 15 amino acids.

The chain combines TRBV28 with TRBJ2-6, with 9 bases fitting TRBD1. J was trimmed by 3 bases and V by 6 bases; bases with no gene match: 9. CDR3 length equals 17 residues. Germline CDR1 reads MDHEN; CDR2 reads SYDVKM. The CDR3 reads CASSPGTGFGGANVLTF. The CDR3 DNA sequence: TGTGCCAGCAGCCCCGGGACAGGGTTTGGTGGGGCCAACGTCCTGACTTTC.